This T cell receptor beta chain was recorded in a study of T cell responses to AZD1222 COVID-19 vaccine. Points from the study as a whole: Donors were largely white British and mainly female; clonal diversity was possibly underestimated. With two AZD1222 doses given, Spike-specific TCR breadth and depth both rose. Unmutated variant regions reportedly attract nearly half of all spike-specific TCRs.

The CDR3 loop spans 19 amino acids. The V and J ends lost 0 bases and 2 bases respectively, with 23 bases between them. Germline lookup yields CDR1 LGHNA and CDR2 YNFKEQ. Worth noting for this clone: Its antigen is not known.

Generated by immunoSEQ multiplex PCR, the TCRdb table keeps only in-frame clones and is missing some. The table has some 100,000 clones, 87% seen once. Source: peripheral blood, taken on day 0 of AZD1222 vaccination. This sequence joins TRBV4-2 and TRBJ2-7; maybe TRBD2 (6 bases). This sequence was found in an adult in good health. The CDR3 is CASSQDVSGGTTQTYEQYF. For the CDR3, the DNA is TGTGCCAGCAGCCAAGATGTTAGTGGAGGGACCACCCAGACCTACGAGCAGTACTTC.